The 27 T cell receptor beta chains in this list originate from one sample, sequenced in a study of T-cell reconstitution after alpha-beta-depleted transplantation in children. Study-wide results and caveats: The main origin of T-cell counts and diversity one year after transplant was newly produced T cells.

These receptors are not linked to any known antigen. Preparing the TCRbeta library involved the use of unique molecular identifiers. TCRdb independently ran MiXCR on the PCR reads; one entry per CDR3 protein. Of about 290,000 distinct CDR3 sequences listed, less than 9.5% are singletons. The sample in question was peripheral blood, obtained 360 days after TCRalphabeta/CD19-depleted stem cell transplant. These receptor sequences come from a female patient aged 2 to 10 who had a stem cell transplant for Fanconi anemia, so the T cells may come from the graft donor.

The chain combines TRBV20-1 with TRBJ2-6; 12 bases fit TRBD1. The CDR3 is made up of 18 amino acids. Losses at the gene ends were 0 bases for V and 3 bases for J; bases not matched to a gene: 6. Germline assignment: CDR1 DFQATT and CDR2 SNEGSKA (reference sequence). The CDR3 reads CSARDPGTGGGGANVLTF. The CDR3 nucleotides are TGCAGTGCTAGAGATCCCGGGACAGGGGGCGGTGGGGCCAACGTCCTGACTTTC.

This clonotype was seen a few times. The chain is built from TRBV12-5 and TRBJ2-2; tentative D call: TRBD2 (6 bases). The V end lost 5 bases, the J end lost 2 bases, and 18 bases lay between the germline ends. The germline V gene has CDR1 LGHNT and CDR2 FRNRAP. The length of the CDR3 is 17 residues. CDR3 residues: CASGAYSGLTNTGELFF. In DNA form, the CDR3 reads TGTGCTAGTGGTGCATACTCGGGACTCACAAACACCGGGGAGCTGTTTTTT. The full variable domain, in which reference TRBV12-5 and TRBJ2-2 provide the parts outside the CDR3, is DARVTQTPRHKVTEMGQEVTMRCQPILGHNTVFWYRQTMMQGLELLAYFRNRAPLDDSGMPKDRFSAEMPDATLATLKIQPSEPRDSAVYFCASGAYSGLTNTGELFFGEGSRLTVL.

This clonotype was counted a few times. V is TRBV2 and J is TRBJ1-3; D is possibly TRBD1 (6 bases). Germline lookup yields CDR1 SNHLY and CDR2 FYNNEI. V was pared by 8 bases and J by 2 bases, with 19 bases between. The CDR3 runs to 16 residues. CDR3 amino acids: CASLGVGQRPGNTIYF. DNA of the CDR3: TGTGCCAGCCTGGGGGTTGGACAGAGGCCTGGAAACACCATATATTTT.

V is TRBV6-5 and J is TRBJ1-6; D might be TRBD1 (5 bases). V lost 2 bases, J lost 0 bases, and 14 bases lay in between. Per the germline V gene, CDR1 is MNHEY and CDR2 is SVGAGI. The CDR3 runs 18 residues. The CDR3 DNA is TGTGCCAGCAGTTACAGGGGCCGTTCACACTCCTATAATTCACCCCTCCACTTT. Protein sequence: CASSYRGRSHSYNSPLHF.

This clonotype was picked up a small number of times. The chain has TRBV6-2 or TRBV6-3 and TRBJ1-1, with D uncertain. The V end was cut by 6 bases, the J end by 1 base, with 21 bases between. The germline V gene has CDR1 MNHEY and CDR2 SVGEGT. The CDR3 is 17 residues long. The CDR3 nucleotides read TGTGCCAGCAGGGATAATGTTCGACTCCCAAGGAACACTGAAGCTTTCTTT. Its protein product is CASRDNVRLPRNTEAFF.

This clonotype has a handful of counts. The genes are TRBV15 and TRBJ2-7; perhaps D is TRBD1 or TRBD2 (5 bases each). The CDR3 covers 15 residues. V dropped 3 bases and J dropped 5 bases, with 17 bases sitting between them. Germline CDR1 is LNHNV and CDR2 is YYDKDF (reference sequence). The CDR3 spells CATSSSREPRNEQYF. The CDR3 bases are TGTGCCACCAGCAGCAGCAGGGAGCCTCGGAACGAGCAGTACTTC.

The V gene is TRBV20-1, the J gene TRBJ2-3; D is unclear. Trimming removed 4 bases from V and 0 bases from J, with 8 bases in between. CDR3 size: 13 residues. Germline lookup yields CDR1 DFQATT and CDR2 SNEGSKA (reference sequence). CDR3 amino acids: CSAIPMSTDTQYF. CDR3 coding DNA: TGCAGTGCTATTCCCATGAGCACAGATACGCAGTATTTT.

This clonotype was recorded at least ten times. The CDR3 nucleotides read TGTGCCAGCAGTGAAGCGGGGGCAGATACGCAGTATTTT. Translation gives CASSEAGADTQYF. The V and J genes are TRBV25-1 and TRBJ2-3; TRBD2 agrees at 7 bases. The V and J ends lost 2 bases and 4 bases, in that order; junction bases with no gene match: 0. From germline, CDR1 is MGHDK and CDR2 SYGVNS. CDR3 length equals 13 residues.

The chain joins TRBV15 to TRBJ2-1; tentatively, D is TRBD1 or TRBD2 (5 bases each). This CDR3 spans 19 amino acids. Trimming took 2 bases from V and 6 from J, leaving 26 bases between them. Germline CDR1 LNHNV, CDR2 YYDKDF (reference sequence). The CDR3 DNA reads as TGTGCCACCAGCAGAAGGCCAGGGACGCTCCATTATCAGGGCAATGAGCAGTTCTTC. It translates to CATSRRPGTLHYQGNEQFF.

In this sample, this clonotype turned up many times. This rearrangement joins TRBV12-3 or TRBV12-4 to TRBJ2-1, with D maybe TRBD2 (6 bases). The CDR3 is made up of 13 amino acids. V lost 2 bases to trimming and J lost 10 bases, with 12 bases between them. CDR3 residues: CASSLTEGGEQFF. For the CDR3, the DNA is TGTGCCAGCAGTTTAACGGAAGGAGGGGAGCAGTTCTTC.

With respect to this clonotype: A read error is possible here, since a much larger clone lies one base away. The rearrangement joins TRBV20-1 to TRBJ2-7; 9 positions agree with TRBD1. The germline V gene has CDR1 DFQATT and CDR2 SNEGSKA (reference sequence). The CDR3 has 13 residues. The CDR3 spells CSSRRDRDYEQYF. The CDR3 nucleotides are TGCAGTTCTAGAAGGGACAGGGACTACGAGCAGTACTTC.

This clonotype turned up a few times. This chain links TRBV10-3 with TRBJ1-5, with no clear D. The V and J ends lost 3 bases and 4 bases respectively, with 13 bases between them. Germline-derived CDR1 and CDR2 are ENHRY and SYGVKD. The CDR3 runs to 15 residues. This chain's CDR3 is CAISDEGNPNQPQHF. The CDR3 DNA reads TGTGCCATCAGTGACGAAGGGAATCCTAATCAGCCCCAGCATTTT.

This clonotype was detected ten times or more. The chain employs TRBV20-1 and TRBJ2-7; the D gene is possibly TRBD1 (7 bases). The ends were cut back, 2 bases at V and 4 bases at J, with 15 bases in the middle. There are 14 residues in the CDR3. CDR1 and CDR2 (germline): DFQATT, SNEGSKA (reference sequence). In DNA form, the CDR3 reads TGCAGTGCTAGATTGGCTGCGGGACAGTACGAGCAGTACTTC. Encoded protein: CSARLAAGQYEQYF.

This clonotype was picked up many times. The CDR3 loop is CASSQEIGTNTGELFF. The DNA for the CDR3 is TGTGCCAGCAGCCAAGAAATCGGGACCAACACCGGGGAGCTGTTTTTT. V is TRBV14 and J is TRBJ2-2; the D gene could be TRBD1 or TRBD2 (5 bases each). Germline CDR1 reads SGHDN; CDR2 reads FVKESK. CDR3 length equals 16 residues. V was trimmed by 0 bases and J by 2 bases, leaving 10 bases between them.

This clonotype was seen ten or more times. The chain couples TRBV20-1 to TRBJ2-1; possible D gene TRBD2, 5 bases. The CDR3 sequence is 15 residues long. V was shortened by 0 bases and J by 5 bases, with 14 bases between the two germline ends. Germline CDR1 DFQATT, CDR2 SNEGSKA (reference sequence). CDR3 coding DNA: TGCAGTGCTAGAGACGCTACCGGGATCAACAATGAGCAGTTCTTC. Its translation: CSARDATGINNEQFF.

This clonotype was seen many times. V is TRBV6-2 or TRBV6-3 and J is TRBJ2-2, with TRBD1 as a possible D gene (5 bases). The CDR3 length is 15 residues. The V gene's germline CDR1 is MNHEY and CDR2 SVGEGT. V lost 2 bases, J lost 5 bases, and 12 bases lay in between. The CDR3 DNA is TGTGCCAGCAGTTACCCCCCCAAGGGGACCGGGGAGCTGTTTTTT. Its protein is CASSYPPKGTGELFF.

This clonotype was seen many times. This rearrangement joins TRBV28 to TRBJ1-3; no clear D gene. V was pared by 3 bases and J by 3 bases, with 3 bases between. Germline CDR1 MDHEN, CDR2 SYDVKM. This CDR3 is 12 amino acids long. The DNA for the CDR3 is TGTGCCAGCAGTTTCGGTGGAAACACCATATATTTT. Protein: CASSFGGNTIYF.

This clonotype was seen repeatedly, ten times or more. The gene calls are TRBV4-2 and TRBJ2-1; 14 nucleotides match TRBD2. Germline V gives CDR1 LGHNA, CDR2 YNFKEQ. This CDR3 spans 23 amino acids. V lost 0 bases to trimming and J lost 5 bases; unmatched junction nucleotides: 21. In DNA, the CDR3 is TGTGCCAGCAGCCAAGATAAGGGGGGGGGACTAGCGGGAGATGTTCCGGGACACAATGAGCAGTTCTTC. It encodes CASSQDKGGGLAGDVPGHNEQFF.

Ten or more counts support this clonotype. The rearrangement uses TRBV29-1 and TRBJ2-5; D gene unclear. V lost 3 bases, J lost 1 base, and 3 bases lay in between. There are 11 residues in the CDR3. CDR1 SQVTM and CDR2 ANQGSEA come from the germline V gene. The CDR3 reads CSVDLQETQYF. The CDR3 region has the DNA TGCAGCGTTGATCTCCAAGAGACCCAGTACTTC.

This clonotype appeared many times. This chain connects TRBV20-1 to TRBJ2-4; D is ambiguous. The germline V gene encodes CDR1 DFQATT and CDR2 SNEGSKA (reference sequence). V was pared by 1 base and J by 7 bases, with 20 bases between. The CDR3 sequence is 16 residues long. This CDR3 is CSARVWQTYPSNIQYF. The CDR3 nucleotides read TGCAGTGCTAGAGTATGGCAGACATACCCTTCTAACATTCAGTACTTC.

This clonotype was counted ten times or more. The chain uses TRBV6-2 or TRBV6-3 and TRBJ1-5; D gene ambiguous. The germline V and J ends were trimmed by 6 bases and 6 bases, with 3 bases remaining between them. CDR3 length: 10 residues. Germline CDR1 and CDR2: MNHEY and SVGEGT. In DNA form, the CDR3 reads TGTGCCAGCAGGAGTCAGCCCCAGCATTTT. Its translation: CASRSQPQHF.

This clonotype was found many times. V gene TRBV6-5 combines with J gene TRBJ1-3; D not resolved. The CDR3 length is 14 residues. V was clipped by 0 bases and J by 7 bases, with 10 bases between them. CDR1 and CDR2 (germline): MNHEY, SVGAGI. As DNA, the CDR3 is TGTGCCAGCAGTTACTCGAGGGTCGGGAACACCATATATTTT. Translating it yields CASSYSRVGNTIYF.

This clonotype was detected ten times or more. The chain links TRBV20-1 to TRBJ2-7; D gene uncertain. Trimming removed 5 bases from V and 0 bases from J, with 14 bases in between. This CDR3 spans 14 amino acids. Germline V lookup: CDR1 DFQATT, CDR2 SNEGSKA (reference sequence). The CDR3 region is CSAVYLQGSYEQYF. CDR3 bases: TGCAGTGCTGTATATCTACAAGGCTCCTACGAGCAGTACTTC.

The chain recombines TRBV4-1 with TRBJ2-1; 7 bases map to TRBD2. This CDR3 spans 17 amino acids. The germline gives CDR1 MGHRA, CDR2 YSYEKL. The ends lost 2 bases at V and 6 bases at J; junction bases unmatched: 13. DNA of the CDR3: TGCGCCAGCAGCCAAAACCCCCCCCGGACTAGACCCAATGAGCAGTTCTTC. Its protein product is CASSQNPPRTRPNEQFF.

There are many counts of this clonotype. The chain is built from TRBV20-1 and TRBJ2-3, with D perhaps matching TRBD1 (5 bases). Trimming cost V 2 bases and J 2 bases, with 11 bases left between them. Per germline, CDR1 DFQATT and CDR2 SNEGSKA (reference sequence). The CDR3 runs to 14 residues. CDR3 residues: CSARTLGLTDTQYF. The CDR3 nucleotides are TGCAGTGCTAGAACCTTGGGGCTCACAGATACGCAGTATTTT.

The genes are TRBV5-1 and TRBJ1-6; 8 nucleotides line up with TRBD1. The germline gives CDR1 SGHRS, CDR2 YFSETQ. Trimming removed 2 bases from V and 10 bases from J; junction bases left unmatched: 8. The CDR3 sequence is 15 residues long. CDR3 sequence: CASSLGQGMGSPLHF. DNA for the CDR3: TGCGCCAGCAGCTTAGGACAGGGAATGGGCTCACCCCTCCACTTT. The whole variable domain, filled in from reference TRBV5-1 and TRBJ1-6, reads KAGVTQTPRYLIKTRGQQVTLSCSPISGHRSVSWYQQTPGQGLQFLFEYFSETQRNKGNFPGRFSGRQFSNSRSEMNVSTLELGDSALYLCASSLGQGMGSPLHFGNGTRLTVT.

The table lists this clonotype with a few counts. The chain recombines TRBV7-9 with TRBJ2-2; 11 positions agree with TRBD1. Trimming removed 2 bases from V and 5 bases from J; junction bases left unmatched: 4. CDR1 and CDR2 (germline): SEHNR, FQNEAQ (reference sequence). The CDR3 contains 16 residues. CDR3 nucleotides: TGTGCCAGCAGCTTATGGGACAGGGGGAGAACCGGGGAGCTGTTTTTT. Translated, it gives CASSLWDRGRTGELFF.